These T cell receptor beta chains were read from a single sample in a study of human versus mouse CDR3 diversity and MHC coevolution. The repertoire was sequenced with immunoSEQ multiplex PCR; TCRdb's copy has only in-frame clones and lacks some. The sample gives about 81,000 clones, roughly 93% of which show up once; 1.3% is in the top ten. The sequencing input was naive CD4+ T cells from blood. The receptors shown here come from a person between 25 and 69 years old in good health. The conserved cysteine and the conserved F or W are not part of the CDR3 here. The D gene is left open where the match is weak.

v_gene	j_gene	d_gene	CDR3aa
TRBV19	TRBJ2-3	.	ASSISGAGRGGRY
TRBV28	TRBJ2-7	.	ASSFSGLFYEQY
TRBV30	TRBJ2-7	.	AWSGQFYEQY
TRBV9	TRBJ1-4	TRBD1	ASSAGQGAGEKLF
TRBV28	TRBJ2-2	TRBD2	ASIYSGGDTGELF
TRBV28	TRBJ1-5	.	ASRTLGGGNQPQH
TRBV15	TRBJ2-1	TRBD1	ATERDRASNEQF
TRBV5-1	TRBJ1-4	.	ASSPHDPVTTNEKLF
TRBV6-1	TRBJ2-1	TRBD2	ASSEGLAGNYNEQF
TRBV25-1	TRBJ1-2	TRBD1	ASLWGTGDGYT
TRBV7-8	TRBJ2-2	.	ASSLDFAAGELF
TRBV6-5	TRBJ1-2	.	ASSSDDSFYGYT
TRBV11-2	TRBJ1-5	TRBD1	ASSPGQVGNQPQH
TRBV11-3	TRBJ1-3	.	ASSSGGLSGNTIY